This T cell receptor beta chain was captured in a study of CXCR3-negative and CXCR3-positive naive CD8 T cells. Details on this clonotype: No antigen is known for it.

General study findings and limits: Naive CXCR3-negative and CXCR3-positive cells had similar TRBV-TRBJ usage; memory differed.

Preparation of TRB cDNA libraries relied on 5' RACE carrying UMI labels. TCRdb reprocessed the 5' RACE reads and reports one entry per CDR3 protein, with no DNA. The sample yields 46,000 or so distinct CDR3 sequences, of which the top ten take up approximately 2.5%. The germline CDR1 and CDR2 sequences are MDHEN and SYDVKM. This CDR3 comprises 13 residues. The V call is TRBV28, the J call TRBJ1-4; TCRdb's D call of TRBD1 is untestable without DNA. Sequences were obtained from naive CXCR3- CD8+ T cells from blood. Subset: CD45RO-CCR7+CD27+CD95- naive CD8+ T cells lacking CXCR3 (TNR3-). The receptor's source is a human donor in good health. Some clones in this sample may be carry-over from other donors' samples. The CDR3 is CASLDRPNEKLFF.